This TCR beta chain originates from a study of cytomegalovirus exposure and HLA in healthy donors. Study-level results: Generally TCR sequences proved uncommon, though certain public TCRs appeared in numerous donors. What a later analysis reportedly showed was that an Asian-associated ancestry cluster had fewer N-insertions than the roughly 700-donor mean.

Trimming left V 7 bases short and J 5 bases short, with 17 bases between. The CDR3 contains 15 residues. Looked up from germline, CDR1 is SEHNR and CDR2 is FQNEAQ (reference sequence). Concerning this clone: The antigen remains undetermined.

The PCR contained 60 Vbeta and 13 Jbeta primers. Using immunoSEQ multiplex PCR, the repertoire was profiled, and TCRdb retains in-frame clones only, with some absent. Among 90,000 or so clones listed, 55% to 75% were seen once. Sequenced: PBMCs. The TCR was taken from a woman between 18 and 29 years old in good health and CMV-seropositive. This chain links TRBV7-9 with TRBJ2-2; tentatively, D is TRBD1 (6 bases). The CDR3 spells CASTPEQGQTGELFF. The CDR3 DNA sequence: TGTGCCAGCACGCCTGAGCAGGGGCAGACCGGGGAGCTGTTTTTT.